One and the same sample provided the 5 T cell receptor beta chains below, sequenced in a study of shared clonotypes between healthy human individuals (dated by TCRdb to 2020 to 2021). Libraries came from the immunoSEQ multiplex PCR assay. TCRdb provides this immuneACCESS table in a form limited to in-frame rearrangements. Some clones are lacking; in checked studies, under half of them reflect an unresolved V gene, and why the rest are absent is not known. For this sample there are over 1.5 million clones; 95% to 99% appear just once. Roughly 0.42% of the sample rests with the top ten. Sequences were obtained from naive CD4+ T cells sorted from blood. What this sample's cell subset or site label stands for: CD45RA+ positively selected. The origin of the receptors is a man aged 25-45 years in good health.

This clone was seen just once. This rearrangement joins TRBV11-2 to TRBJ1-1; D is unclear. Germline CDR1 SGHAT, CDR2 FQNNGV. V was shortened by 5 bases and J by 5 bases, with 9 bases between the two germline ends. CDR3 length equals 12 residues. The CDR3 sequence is CASSPGMTEAFF. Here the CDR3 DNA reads TGTGCCAGCAGCCCGGGGATGACTGAAGCTTTCTTT. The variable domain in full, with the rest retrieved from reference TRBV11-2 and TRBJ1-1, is EAGVAQSPRYKIIEKRQSVAFWCNPISGHATLYWYQQILGQGPKLLIQFQNNGVVDDSQLPKDRFSAERLKGVDSTLKIQPAKLEDSAVYLCASSPGMTEAFFGQGTRLTVV.

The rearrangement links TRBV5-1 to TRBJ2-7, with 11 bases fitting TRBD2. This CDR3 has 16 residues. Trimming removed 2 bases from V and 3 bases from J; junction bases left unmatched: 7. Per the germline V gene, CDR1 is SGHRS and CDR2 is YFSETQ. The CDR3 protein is CASSFRTSGLHYEQYF. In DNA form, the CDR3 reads TGCGCCAGCAGCTTCAGGACTAGCGGGCTGCACTACGAGCAGTACTTC.

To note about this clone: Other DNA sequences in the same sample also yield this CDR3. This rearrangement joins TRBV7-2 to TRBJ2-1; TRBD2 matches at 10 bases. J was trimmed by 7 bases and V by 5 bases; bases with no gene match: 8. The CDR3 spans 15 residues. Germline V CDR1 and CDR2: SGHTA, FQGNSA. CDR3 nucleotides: TGTGCCAGCAGCAGGCTAGCGGGAGTTAGTAATGAGCAGTTCTTC. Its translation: CASSRLAGVSNEQFF.

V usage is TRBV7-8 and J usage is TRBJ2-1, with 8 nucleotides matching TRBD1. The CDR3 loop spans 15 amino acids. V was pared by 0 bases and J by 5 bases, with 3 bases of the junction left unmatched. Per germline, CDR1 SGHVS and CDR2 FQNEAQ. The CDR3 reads CASSLATGVHNEQFF. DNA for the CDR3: TGTGCCAGCAGCTTAGCGACAGGGGTACACAATGAGCAGTTCTTC.

The CDR3 region is CASSPQSRDTQYF. The CDR3 region has the DNA TGCGCCAGCAGCCCTCAATCCCGGGATACGCAGTATTTT. The chain uses TRBV4-3 and TRBJ2-3, with D unresolved. V was clipped by 4 bases and J by 6 bases, with 11 bases between them. The CDR3 length is 13 residues. Germline CDR1 and CDR2: LGHNA and YSLEER.